This paragraph covers one T cell receptor (beta chain) sequence. What it recognizes is unknown. This record belongs to a study of cytomegalovirus exposure and HLA in healthy donors. Study-wide results and limits: Among the most significant clusters, several appeared linked to common viral pathogens in a later analysis.

The CDR3 is 17 amino acids. The V gene lost 3 bases and the J gene lost 0 bases, with 16 bases spanning the gap. Germline CDR1 is SGHNT and CDR2 is YYREEE (reference sequence). A multiplex PCR was run with 60 Vbeta primers and 13 Jbeta primers. Sequencing was performed with immunoSEQ multiplex PCR; in TCRdb, only in-frame clones are kept and a portion is missing. The sample consists of 120,000 to 150,000 clones, approximately 83% of them appearing once. The sequenced sample consisted of PBMCs. The sequence came from a male donor in good health and CMV-seronegative. The V gene is TRBV5-4, the J gene TRBJ1-3; maybe TRBD1 (5 bases). The CDR3 region is CASSSPVRAASGNTIYF. The CDR3 DNA follows: TGTGCCAGCAGCTCGCCGGTCAGGGCCGCCTCTGGAAACACCATATATTTT.